A selection of T cell receptor beta chains follows, all from one sample in a study of CD8+ T cells in alopecia areata. Profiled with immunoSEQ multiplex PCR; TCRdb holds only in-frame clones, not every one. The sample consists of some 120,000 clones, around 63% of them appearing once. The source material was CD4+ T cells sorted from blood, sampled at week 4, from a patient treated with tofacitinib. All receptors derive from a human donor with alopecia areata. CDR3s include the opening cysteine and the closing phenylalanine or tryptophan. The D gene is left open where the match is weak. Clone sizes are given selectively: once, few, many, or a class where the clone is expanded.

v_call	d_call	clone_size	j_call	cdr3_nt	cdr3_aa
TRBV7-3	.	.	TRBJ2-6	TGTGCCAGCAGCTTAACAGGGACGGTCAACTCTGGGGCCAACGTCCTGACTTTC	CASSLTGTVNSGANVLTF
TRBV9	TRBD2	once	TRBJ2-2	TGTGCCAGCAGCGTAGGACTAGCGGGAGGCGTCGGGGAGCTGTTTTTT	CASSVGLAGGVGELFF
TRBV7-2	.	.	TRBJ2-3	TGTGCCAGCAGCTGGCTAGGTAGCACAGATACGCAGTATTTT	CASSWLGSTDTQYF
TRBV15	TRBD1	.	TRBJ2-1	TGTGCCACCAGCAGCAGGACAGGGCTCAATGAGCAGTTCTTC	CATSSRTGLNEQFF
TRBV30	.	few	TRBJ1-5	TGTGCCTGGAGTGCAACAGGTATAGATCAGCCCCAGCATTTT	CAWSATGIDQPQHF
TRBV4-3	TRBD2	.	TRBJ2-3	TGCGCCAGCAGCCAAGATCGAGGGGAGAGCGGGAGTCGCACAGATACGCAGTATTTT	CASSQDRGESGSRTDTQYF
TRBV27	TRBD1	many	TRBJ2-3	TGTGCCAGCAGTTTACGGGGACAGAGCACAGATACGCAGTATTTT	CASSLRGQSTDTQYF
TRBV7-2	.	.	TRBJ2-7	TGTGCCAGCAGCTCAGCGGAATACTACGAGCAGTACTTC	CASSSAEYYEQYF
TRBV27	.	.	TRBJ2-1	TGTGCCAGCAGTTCCCCAGTCTCCTACAATGAGCAGTTCTTC	CASSSPVSYNEQFF
TRBV7-2	.	.	TRBJ2-7	TGTGCCAGCAGCTTAGTCCTTCTCCCCGGCGAGCAGTACTTC	CASSLVLLPGEQYF
TRBV6-5	.	.	TRBJ2-3	TGTGCCAGCAGTCAAGGACAGCCAACAGATACGCAGTATTTT	CASSQGQPTDTQYF
TRBV9	TRBD1	.	TRBJ2-7	TGTGCCAGCAGCGCCACCACAGGGGGCAACGAGCAGTACTTC	CASSATTGGNEQYF
TRBV29-1	TRBD1	.	TRBJ2-1	TGCAGCGGCGGGACAGGGGGCAGGTATGAGCAGTTCTTC	CSGGTGGRYEQFF
TRBV28	.	.	TRBJ2-7	TGTGCCAGCAGTTTTGAGGACTACGAGCAGTACTTC	CASSFEDYEQYF
TRBV29-1	.	.	TRBJ2-7	TGCAGCGTTGACGGACCGACCTACGAGCAGTACTTC	CSVDGPTYEQYF
TRBV15	.	.	TRBJ2-2	TGTGCCACCAGCAGAGATTCCGGGGCCGGGGAGCTGTTTTTT	CATSRDSGAGELFF
TRBV7-8	.	.	TRBJ2-3	TGTGCCAGCAGCCCTAGCTGGGTCACAGATACGCAGTATTTT	CASSPSWVTDTQYF
TRBV6-5	TRBD1	.	TRBJ2-2	TGTGCCAGCAGACCCGGGACAGGGGACACCGGGGAGCTGTTTTTT	CASRPGTGDTGELFF
TRBV19	.	once	TRBJ2-5	TGTGCCAGCGGACAGTCTTCGGAAGAGACCCAGTACTTC	CASGQSSEETQYF
TRBV25-1	.	.	TRBJ2-7	TGTGCCAGCAGTGGAACAGGGTCGCACGAGCAGTACTTC	CASSGTGSHEQYF
TRBV29-1	TRBD1	.	TRBJ1-2	TGCAGCGTTGAAGGGGGACAGGGGGCCGGTGGCTACACCTTC	CSVEGGQGAGGYTF
TRBV5-4	TRBD1	.	TRBJ2-1	TGTGCCAGCAGCTTCGGACAGGGGAGCTCCTACAATGAGCAGTTCTTC	CASSFGQGSSYNEQFF
TRBV7-2	TRBD1	.	TRBJ1-6	TGTGCCAGCAGTCTAGGGACAGGCCACAATAATTCACCCCTCCACTTT	CASSLGTGHNNSPLHF